This TCR beta chain came from a study of somatic mutations in cytotoxic T cells in rheumatoid arthritis (dated by TCRdb to about 2017). Study-level background: Sorted V beta1+ cells also underwent TCRB sequencing, and some V beta antibody-stained T-cell populations were flow-sorted at nearly 100% purity on a FACSAria II or Sony SH800. Patient and control groups had essentially identical median ages. A total of more than 55 rheumatoid arthritis patients and 20 or so healthy controls underwent TCRB deep sequencing. In newly diagnosed rheumatoid arthritis without treatment, the study examined if expanded CD8+ T-cell clones harbor somatic mutations, relying on TCRB deep sequencing to characterize clonality. General conclusions and limits of the study: An increase of CD8+ clonality with age was seen in patients (Spearman r ~ 0.49) but not in healthy controls. The expanded CD8+ clones had unknown antigen targets, and not appearing in virus-specific databases did not rule out that they were virus-specific. CD8+ T-cell clonality in rheumatoid arthritis patients was not significantly different from that in age-matched healthy controls. In 8 out of 65 patients, more than 20% of CD8+ cells belonged to the largest CD8+ clone, while several identical CD8+ TCRB sequences were shared between blood and synovial fluid.

The immunoSEQ assay was applied to genomic DNA for TCRB CDR3 sequencing. From the authors' description of their analysis: The analyses included only productive TCRB rearrangements. A clone was defined by a unique TCRB CDR3 sequence, and clonality was computed as a productive clonality index based on Shannon entropy. To calculate repertoire overlap between two samples, the template counts of each clone were considered relative to each sample's total templates. A correlation with a Spearman r of about 0.58 was found between V-gene usage by flow cytometry and V-gene usage by TCRB sequencing. TCRdb limited this immuneACCESS table to in-frame rearrangements with V and J called. A share of clones is missing; checked studies link under half to unresolved V genes, and the rest is unexplained. V and J calls plus clone size are reproduced from that table; the DNA served to infer D and trimming. The sample contains more than 20,000 clones, about four fifths of them found a single time. Roughly 5% of the sample is in the top ten clones.

This clone occurred once. There is no known antigen for this receptor. Base quality data are lacking; no much larger clone is found one base away. With a median age of 56 years (range roughly 20-80) and around 51% female, the healthy controls consisted of 20 to 25 blood donors whose buffy coats were used. Flow cytometry confirmed the purity of CD4+ and CD8+ cells that had been isolated by positive magnetic bead selection on an AutoMACS. Peripheral blood mononuclear cells were obtained using density gradient separation with Ficoll-Paque PLUS. DNA from CD4-enriched, CD8-enriched or PBMC samples was extracted using Nucleospin Tissue or Tissue XS kits and then quantified on a Qubit 2.0 fluorometer. This clonotype was obtained from a man aged 45-65 years in good health. The sample comprised CD8+ T cells sorted from blood.

The DNA reads as follows: TGTGCCAGCAGCTTAGCCTCCGGGACAGATTTGGGACTAGCGGGAAATGTGGAGACCCAGTACTTC. This sequence encodes CASSLASGTDLGLAGNVETQYF. This receptor chain uses TRBV7-2 and TRBJ2-5, with 13 junctional bases fitting TRBD2. Via the germline V gene, CDR1 is SGHTA and CDR2 FQGNSA. Its CDR3 holds 22 amino acids, cysteine through phenylalanine. The read is trimmed to its CDR3 DNA, 66 bases read in frame from base 1. Here V drops 0 bases and J drops 5 bases, and the junction holds 21 bases not matched to any gene.